These 15 T cell receptor beta chains share one sample of origin, sequenced in a study of patients and donors after allogeneic stem cell transplantation (dated by TCRdb to about 2020). The library was generated by RT-PCR. Data came from a NextSeq 550. TCRdb reprocessed the public reads (quality trimming at Q25 with fastp, clone calling with MiXCR) and kept in-frame beta chains. CDR3 protein sequences are deduplicated, and each keeps its most common genes and DNA. The sample contains 920,000 or so distinct CDR3 sequences, about 20% of them found a single time. The ten top clones hold 5.5% to 6.5% of the sample. Sequenced: blood, either unsorted or a sorted T cell fraction (not recorded which). Source of these receptors: a human donor who was either an allogeneic HSCT recipient or a stem cell or donor lymphocyte infusion donor (not recorded which). It is not recorded whose cells these are; they may come from a transplant donor.

This clonotype came up many times. This sequence joins TRBV5-1 and TRBJ2-2; 7 bases are shared with TRBD2. Trimming cost V 4 bases and J 1 base; bases outside gene matches: 10. The germline gives CDR1 SGHRS, CDR2 YFSETQ. The CDR3 has 17 amino acids. The CDR3 DNA is TGCGCCAGCAGCGCTCAAAGGGGCGGGAGGAACACCGGGGAGCTGTTTTTT. Protein product: CASSAQRGGRNTGELFF.

This sequence joins TRBV7-3 and TRBJ2-1; 9 nucleotides align to TRBD2. Germline values: CDR1 SGHTA, CDR2 FQGTGA. J gave up 5 bases and V 6 bases, and 8 bases lay outside the gene matches. The CDR3 has 15 amino acids. CDR3 amino acids: CASSMAGGRHNEQFF. The CDR3 nucleotides are TGTGCCAGCAGTATGGCGGGGGGGCGCCACAATGAGCAGTTCTTC.

V and J are TRBV27 and TRBJ2-3; 8 bases agree with TRBD2. The CDR3 is made up of 15 amino acids. Germline V CDR1 and CDR2: MNHEY, SMNVEV (reference sequence). The J segment lost 4 bases and the V segment lost 6 bases, leaving 9 bases of the junction unmatched. The chain's CDR3 is CASSRPGGAPDTQYF. The CDR3 DNA follows: TGTGCCAGCAGCCGCCCCGGGGGGGCCCCAGATACGCAGTATTTT.

The rearrangement links TRBV6-1 to TRBJ2-7; D could derive from TRBD1 or TRBD2 (5 bases each). The CDR3 runs 16 residues. CDR1 is MNHNS and CDR2 is SASEGT in the germline V gene. V was cut by 5 bases and J by 2 bases, with 19 bases left in between. CDR3 region: CASSSLLRDGAYEQYF. The CDR3 nucleotides read TGTGCCAGCAGTAGCCTATTGAGGGACGGAGCCTACGAGCAGTACTTC.

This clonotype was observed at least ten times. Relative to the germline gene, one junction end is altered; a read error may explain this. The chain uses TRBV5-1 and TRBJ2-1, with 15 positions matching TRBD2. The CDR3 runs 15 residues. In germline, CDR1 is SGHRS, CDR2 YFSETQ. CDR3 sequence reads: CASSLGTSGRNEQFF. The DNA for the CDR3 is TGTGCCAGCAGCTTAGGGACTAGCGGGAGGAATGAGCAGTTCTTC. The full variable domain, in which reference TRBV5-1 and TRBJ2-1 provide the parts outside the CDR3, is KAGVTQTPRYLIKTRGQQVTLSCSPISGHRSVSWYQQTPGQGLQFLFEYFSETQRNKGNFPGRFSGRQFSNSRSEMNVSTLELGDSALYLCASSLGTSGRNEQFFGPGTRLTVL.

The rearrangement links TRBV30 to TRBJ2-3; D gene ambiguous. V was pared by 5 bases and J by 4 bases, with 7 bases between. In germline, CDR1 is GTSNPN, CDR2 SVGIG (reference sequence). This CDR3 has 11 residues. The CDR3 nucleotides read TGTGCCTGGGGTACCGCAGATACGCAGTATTTT. Its protein product is CAWGTADTQYF. The full variable domain, in which reference TRBV30 and TRBJ2-3 provide the parts outside the CDR3, is SQTIHQWPATLVQPVGSPLSLECTVEGTSNPNLYWYRQAAGRGLQLLFYSVGIGQISSEVPQNLSASRPQDRQFILSSKKLLLSDSGFYLCAWGTADTQYFGPGTRLTVL.

The sample holds a few counts of this clonotype. The chain couples TRBV29-1 to TRBJ1-2, with a tentative D call TRBD1 (5 bases). V lost 6 bases, J lost 11 bases, and 28 bases lay in between. The CDR3 spans 15 residues. CDR1 SQVTM and CDR2 ANQGSEA come from the germline V gene. The CDR3 sequence: CSVSLRQVPLKGYTF. The CDR3 nucleotides are TGCAGCGTCTCTCTCCGCCAGGTTCCTCTGAAGGGGTACACCTTC.

The V and J genes are TRBV12-3 or TRBV12-4 and TRBJ1-2; D possibly corresponds to TRBD1 (5 bases). The V gene lost 3 bases and the J gene lost 10 bases, with 12 bases spanning the gap. The CDR3 totals 12 residues. CDR3: CASSFSSDTYTF. CDR3 DNA: TGTGCCAGCAGTTTTTCGTCGGACACCTACACCTTC.

The chain uses TRBV20-1 and TRBJ1-2; D not resolved. The length of the CDR3 is 12 residues. Germline CDR1 DFQATT, CDR2 SNEGSKA (reference sequence). Between the trimmed V and J ends, which lost 0 bases and 1 base, there was a span of 3 bases. For the CDR3, the DNA is TGCAGTGCTAGAGATTTTAACTATGGCTACACCTTC. Protein product: CSARDFNYGYTF.

The chain combines TRBV20-1 with TRBJ1-1; perhaps TRBD1 as D (6 bases). Trimming left V 2 bases short and J 3 bases short, with 13 bases between. Germline-derived CDR1 and CDR2 are DFQATT and SNEGSKA (reference sequence). The CDR3 totals 14 residues. The CDR3 coding sequence is TGCAGTGCTAGATCTTGGGCAGGGGACACTGAAGCTTTCTTT. It yields the protein CSARSWAGDTEAFF.

J is TRBJ2-3 and V is TRBV20-1; 12 bases line up with TRBD2. Trimming took 0 bases from V and 4 from J; bases not matched to a gene: 2. The germline V gene has CDR1 DFQATT and CDR2 SNEGSKA (reference sequence). The CDR3 is 15 residues long. CDR3 region: CSARDTSGRPDTQYF. The CDR3 DNA reads TGCAGTGCTAGAGATACTAGCGGGAGGCCAGATACGCAGTATTTT.

The rearrangement joins TRBV20-1 to TRBJ2-5, with TRBD2 as a possible D gene (5 bases). CDR1 is DFQATT, CDR2 SNEGSKA, per germline (reference sequence). Trimming took 5 bases from V and 3 from J, leaving 10 bases between them. The CDR3 spans 12 residues. CDR3 coding DNA: TGCAGTGCTTATGAGGGAAAAGAGACCCAGTACTTC. As protein: CSAYEGKETQYF.

This clonotype was counted only a few times. The chain couples TRBV3-1 to TRBJ1-4; a weak D match, TRBD1 (5 bases). V lost 4 bases, J lost 7 bases, and 19 bases lay in between. Germline CDR1 is LGHDT and CDR2 is YNNKEL (reference sequence). This CDR3 is built from 16 residues. The CDR3 DNA reads TGTGCCAGCAGCCCCTACTCGACAGCGCTGGGTGAAAAACTGTTTTTT. As protein: CASSPYSTALGEKLFF.

The chain couples TRBV5-6 to TRBJ2-1; D call uncertain. Germline V gives CDR1 SGHDT, CDR2 YYEEEE. CDR3 length: 15 residues. The germline V and J ends were trimmed by 2 bases and 7 bases, with 16 bases remaining between them. The CDR3 sequence is CASSFGSLLFNEQFF. Here the CDR3 DNA reads TGTGCCAGCAGCTTTGGCTCTCTCCTCTTTAATGAGCAGTTCTTC.

V usage is TRBV12-3 or TRBV12-4 and J usage is TRBJ2-2, with 12 bases aligning to TRBD2. This CDR3 contains 19 residues. V was pared by 10 bases and J by 3 bases, with 18 bases of the junction left unmatched. The CDR3 loop reads CATSRGLAGGSFDTGELFF. CDR3 sequence (DNA): TGTGCCACCTCACGGGGGCTAGCGGGAGGGTCGTTCGACACCGGGGAGCTGTTTTTT.